The 16 T cell receptor beta chains listed next were all sequenced from one sample in a study of OX40 agonist ivuxolimab in advanced cancers. Some clones are missing from TCRdb's copy, which holds only in-frame ones; the method was immunoSEQ multiplex PCR. The table lists nearly 65,000 clones, about 90% of them singletons. Sample: CD4+ or CD8+ T cells sorted from blood, taken in a trial of the OX40 agonist ivuxolimab. The receptors here all came from an adult with an advanced solid tumor such as melanoma, head and neck, liver or kidney cancer.

A few counts support this clone. The rearrangement uses TRBV9 and TRBJ1-5; D not resolved. Germline loops: CDR1 SGDLS, CDR2 YYNGEE. Deletions cut 3 bases from V and 7 bases from J, with 14 bases between. The CDR3 totals 14 residues. CDR3 sequence reads: CASSAETGEQPQHF. The CDR3 region has the DNA TGTGCCAGCAGCGCAGAGACCGGGGAGCAGCCCCAGCATTTT.

The genes are TRBV4-3 and TRBJ2-7; 8 bases are shared with TRBD2. Germline V CDR1 and CDR2: LGHNA, YSLEER. The CDR3 covers 15 residues. Trimming cost V 3 bases and J 6 bases; bases outside gene matches: 10. The CDR3, as DNA: TGCGCCAGCAGCCAGGGCCTAGCGGGCCTCGGCGAGCAGTACTTC. It encodes CASSQGLAGLGEQYF.

This chain connects TRBV5-6 to TRBJ2-7; possible D gene TRBD1, 6 bases. Germline-derived CDR1 and CDR2 are SGHDT and YYEEEE. This CDR3 is built from 15 residues. The ends were cut back, 0 bases at V and 2 bases at J, with 12 bases in the middle. CDR3 in amino acids: CASSLEGHFTYEQYF. In DNA, the CDR3 is TGTGCCAGCAGCTTGGAGGGACACTTCACCTACGAGCAGTACTTC.

J is TRBJ2-3 and V is TRBV27; 13 bases are shared with TRBD2. The V gene's germline CDR1 is MNHEY and CDR2 SMNVEV (reference sequence). Unmatched junction bases numbered 4, after V lost 3 bases and J lost 4 bases. This CDR3 is built from 16 residues. The CDR3 nucleotides read TGTGCCAGCAGTTTTATACTAGCGGGGGGGGCAGATACGCAGTATTTT. Translation: CASSFILAGGADTQYF.

The chain carries TRBV29-1 and TRBJ2-1, with 7 nucleotides matching TRBD1. J was trimmed by 4 bases and V by 6 bases; bases with no gene match: 9. CDR3 length equals 14 residues. CDR1 is SQVTM and CDR2 is ANQGSEA in the germline V gene. CDR3 sequence (DNA): TGCAGCGTCTCCGGGACAGAAGGATACAATGAGCAGTTCTTC. Amino acid sequence: CSVSGTEGYNEQFF.

V is TRBV9 and J is TRBJ1-2; D is perhaps TRBD1 (5 bases). CDR1 is SGDLS, CDR2 YYNGEE, per germline. The CDR3 contains 14 residues. The germline V and J ends were trimmed by 0 bases and 2 bases, with 8 bases remaining between them. The CDR3 reads CASSVGGENYGYTF. CDR3 nucleotide sequence: TGTGCCAGCAGCGTAGGGGGGGAGAACTATGGCTACACCTTC.

The chain uses TRBV7-6 and TRBJ2-7, with a weak D call TRBD1 (6 bases). The CDR3 consists of 14 residues. Trimming shortened V by 1 base and J by 4 bases, and 11 bases separated the two germline ends. CDR1 and CDR2 (germline): SGHVS, FNYEAQ. The CDR3 loop is CASSLGQAVYEQYF. The CDR3 DNA follows: TGTGCCAGCAGCTTAGGACAGGCAGTATACGAGCAGTACTTC.

The chain recombines TRBV5-1 with TRBJ1-1, with a tentative D call TRBD1 (5 bases). Trimming took 0 bases from V and 2 from J, leaving 8 bases between them. CDR1 is SGHRS and CDR2 is YFSETQ in the germline V gene. This CDR3 is 14 amino acids long. CDR3 protein: CASSLDWGNTEAFF. In nucleotides, the CDR3 is TGCGCCAGCAGCTTGGATTGGGGCAACACTGAAGCTTTCTTT.

The V call is TRBV7-9, the J call TRBJ2-5, with TRBD1 matching 11 bases. The germline CDR1 and CDR2 sequences are SEHNR and FQNEAQ (reference sequence). The CDR3 runs 15 residues. The V segment lost 5 bases and the J segment 4 bases; nucleotides outside the gene matches: 6. The CDR3 reads CASSNRDRGGETQYF. CDR3 bases: TGTGCCAGCAGCAACCGGGACAGGGGGGGAGAGACCCAGTACTTC.

This clone was seen only once. The chain recombines TRBV7-2 with TRBJ2-1, with 12 bases identical to TRBD1. The ends lost 4 bases at V and 0 bases at J; junction bases unmatched: 10. The CDR3 is 19 residues long. The germline V gene encodes CDR1 SGHTA and CDR2 FQGNSA. The DNA for the CDR3 is TGTGCCAGCAGCTCCGTCCCGGGACAGGGGGCCTACTCCTACAATGAGCAGTTCTTC. It translates to CASSSVPGQGAYSYNEQFF.

This sequence joins TRBV9 and TRBJ1-3; D unclear. The V end was cut by 3 bases, the J end by 0 bases, with 7 bases between. Looked up from germline, CDR1 is SGDLS and CDR2 is YYNGEE. CDR3 length: 14 amino acids. The CDR3 loop is CASSGRFSGNTIYF. CDR3 DNA: TGTGCCAGCAGCGGACGGTTCTCTGGAAACACCATATATTTT.

This clone has just one count. This sequence joins TRBV4-1 and TRBJ2-7, with D possibly TRBD2 on 6 matching bases. Germline CDR1 is MGHRA and CDR2 is YSYEKL. The V gene lost 0 bases and the J gene lost 2 bases, with 11 bases spanning the gap. This CDR3 has 15 residues. The CDR3: CASSQETRAAYEQYF. CDR3 sequence (DNA): TGCGCCAGCAGCCAAGAGACTAGAGCCGCCTACGAGCAGTACTTC.

The V and J genes are TRBV27 and TRBJ2-7, with TRBD2 identical over 8 bases. CDR1 and CDR2 from the germline V gene are MNHEY and SMNVEV (reference sequence). V trimming: 5 bases; J trimming: 4 bases; junction bases outside the gene matches: 7. This CDR3 comprises 14 residues. The CDR3 loop is CASSLQLAAYEQYF. The DNA of the CDR3 is TGTGCCAGCAGTCTTCAACTAGCGGCGTACGAGCAGTACTTC.

J is TRBJ1-2 and V is TRBV7-9, with a possible D match to TRBD1 (6 bases). Trimming cost V 10 bases and J 2 bases, with 17 bases left between them. This CDR3 contains 14 residues. Germline CDR1 reads SEHNR; CDR2 reads FQNEAQ (reference sequence). Written as DNA, the CDR3 is TGTGCCACCACGGACAGTTACCAGAACTATGGCTACACCTTC. Translation: CATTDSYQNYGYTF.

This chain links TRBV27 with TRBJ2-1, with 8 nucleotides matching TRBD2. Germline assignment: CDR1 MNHEY and CDR2 SMNVEV (reference sequence). V lost 5 bases, J lost 2 bases, and 11 bases stayed unmatched. CDR3 length equals 17 residues. CDR3 nucleotide sequence: TGTGCCAGCAGTATCAGCACCCTAGCGGGCCCCTACAATGAGCAGTTCTTC. This codes for CASSISTLAGPYNEQFF.

The count of this clone is one. This sequence joins TRBV27 and TRBJ2-1; 8 nucleotides align to TRBD2. With V trimmed by 4 bases and J by 3 bases, 5 bases remained unmatched. The germline gives CDR1 MNHEY, CDR2 SMNVEV (reference sequence). CDR3 length: 15 residues. CDR3 in amino acids: CASSYSGGVYNEQFF. In DNA, the CDR3 is TGTGCCAGCAGTTACTCGGGGGGGGTCTACAATGAGCAGTTCTTC.